This TCR beta chain was sequenced in a study of blood T cell repertoires in COVID-19. On the study more broadly: Samples representing acute and convalescent COVID-19 were sourced from the United States, Italy and Spain. PBMCs, B-cell-depleted T cells, or T cells were the source of the cDNA or gDNA that made up the material.

Original data processing: Amplification of reference gene primers provided the estimated nucleated cell counts. TCRdb's copy holds only in-frame clones and misses some; the assay was immunoSEQ multiplex PCR. V and J calls and clone size come straight from that table; D and trimming were deduced from the DNA. The top ten clones hold more than 4.5% of a sample with more than 35,000 clones, 85% to 90% of them seen once. This CDR3 has 19 residues. Germline CDR1 and CDR2: LGHNT and FRNRAP. V shed 0 bases and J shed 3 bases, with 24 bases lying between them. The sample was peripheral blood. This chain links TRBV12-5 with TRBJ2-7; the D gene is possibly TRBD1 (5 bases). The origin of this receptor is a human donor in a cohort sampled during active COVID-19. CDR3 coding DNA: TGTGCTAGTGGTTTGGTACAAGGTATGGGGCCCTTTACCATCTACGAGCAGTACTTC. As protein: CASGLVQGMGPFTIYEQYF.